This T cell receptor beta chain was found in a study of cytomegalovirus exposure and HLA in healthy donors. For this clone: Its specificity is not known.

Participants comprised healthy donors of bone marrow. The PCR ran on 60 Vbeta and 13 Jbeta primers. Clones were read by immunoSEQ multiplex PCR, and TCRdb kept only the in-frame ones, dropping some. The data show some 110,000 clones, with approximately 80% seen just once and approximately 0.9% held by the top ten. Study-level results: One cluster of highly shared sequence variants probably arose as a sequencing artifact. Accurate prediction of most subjects' HLA-A and HLA-B alleles from TCR beta sequences was reported.

What was sequenced was PBMCs. The clonotype originates from a woman in her 30s in good health and CMV-seronegative.

The CDR3 spells CASSLPGQGYNEQFF. The CDR3 DNA sequence: TGCGCCAGCAGCTTGCCGGGACAGGGATACAATGAGCAGTTCTTC. V usage is TRBV5-1 and J usage is TRBJ2-1, with 9 bases lining up with TRBD1. V was pared by 1 base and J by 4 bases, with 3 bases of the junction left unmatched. The CDR3 totals 15 residues. Germline CDR1 is SGHRS and CDR2 is YFSETQ.